This T cell receptor (beta chain) was observed in a study of cytomegalovirus exposure and HLA in healthy donors. Findings and caveats of the study: It was reported that TCR beta sequences correctly inferred the HLA-A and HLA-B alleles for most subjects. Rarity characterized most TCR sequences, yet some public TCRs appeared in many donors. Analysis performed later found more than 15,000 TCR beta sequences associated with HLA alleles at 0.05 false discovery rate.

Both 60 Vbeta primers and 13 Jbeta primers went into the PCR. TCRdb's copy holds only in-frame clones and misses some; the assay was immunoSEQ multiplex PCR. The table has about 170,000 clones, 81% seen once; the top ten hold 4.9%. This CDR3 region has 13 residues. The germline CDR1 and CDR2 sequences are SGHVS and FNYEAQ. The V end lost 1 base, the J end lost 11 bases, and 15 bases lay between the germline ends. With regard to this clone: The antigen remains unidentified.

This sequence was found in a woman in her late teens or twenties in good health and CMV-seropositive. The chain carries TRBV7-6 and TRBJ2-7, with D tentatively TRBD1 (6 bases). The sample was PBMCs. As DNA, the CDR3 is TGTGCCAGCAGCTTAGAACAGGGCTGGAGGAAGTACTTC. Translating it yields CASSLEQGWRKYF.